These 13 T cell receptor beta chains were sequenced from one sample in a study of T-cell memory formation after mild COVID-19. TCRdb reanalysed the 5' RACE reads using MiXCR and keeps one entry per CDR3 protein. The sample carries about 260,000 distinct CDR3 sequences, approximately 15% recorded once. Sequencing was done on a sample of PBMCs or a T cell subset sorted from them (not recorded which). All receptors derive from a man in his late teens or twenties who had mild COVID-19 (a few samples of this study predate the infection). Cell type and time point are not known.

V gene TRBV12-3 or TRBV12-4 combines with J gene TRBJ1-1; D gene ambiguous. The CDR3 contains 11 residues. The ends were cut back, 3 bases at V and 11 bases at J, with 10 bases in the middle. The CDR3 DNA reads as TGTGCCAGCAGTTTCGGGCCTGGGGCTTTCTTT. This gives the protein CASSFGPGAFF.

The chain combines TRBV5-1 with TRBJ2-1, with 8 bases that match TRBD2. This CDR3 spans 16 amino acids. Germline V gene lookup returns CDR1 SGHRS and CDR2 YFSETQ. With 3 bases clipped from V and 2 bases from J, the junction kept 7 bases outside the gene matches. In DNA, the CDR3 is TGCGCCAGCAGCTCGAGTGTCGGGGGGGCCTACAATGAGCAGTTCTTC. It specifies CASSSSVGGAYNEQFF.

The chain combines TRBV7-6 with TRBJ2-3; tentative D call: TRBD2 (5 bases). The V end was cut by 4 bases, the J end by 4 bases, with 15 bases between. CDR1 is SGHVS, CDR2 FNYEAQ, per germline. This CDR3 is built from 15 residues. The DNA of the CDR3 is TGTGCCAGCAGCTCCGGGCCGCTGAGGGCAGATACGCAGTATTTT. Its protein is CASSSGPLRADTQYF.

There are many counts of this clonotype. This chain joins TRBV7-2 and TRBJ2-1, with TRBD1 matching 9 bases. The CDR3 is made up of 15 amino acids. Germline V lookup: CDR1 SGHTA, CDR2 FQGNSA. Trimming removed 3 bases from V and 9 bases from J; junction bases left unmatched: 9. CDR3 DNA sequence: TGTGCCAGCAGCTTCAACAGGGGGCTCCCTATTGAGCAGTTCTTC. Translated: CASSFNRGLPIEQFF.

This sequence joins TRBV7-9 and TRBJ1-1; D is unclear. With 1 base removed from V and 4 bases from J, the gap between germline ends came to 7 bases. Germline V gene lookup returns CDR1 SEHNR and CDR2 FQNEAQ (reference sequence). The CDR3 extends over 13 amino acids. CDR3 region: CASSLEQPTEAFF. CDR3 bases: TGTGCCAGCAGCTTAGAACAGCCCACTGAAGCTTTCTTT.

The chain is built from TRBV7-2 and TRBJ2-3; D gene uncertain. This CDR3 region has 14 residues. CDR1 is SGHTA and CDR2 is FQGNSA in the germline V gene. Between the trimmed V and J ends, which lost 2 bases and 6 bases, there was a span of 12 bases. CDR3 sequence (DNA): TGTGCCAGCAGCTTATCTAGGTCCAGTGATACGCAGTATTTT. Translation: CASSLSRSSDTQYF.

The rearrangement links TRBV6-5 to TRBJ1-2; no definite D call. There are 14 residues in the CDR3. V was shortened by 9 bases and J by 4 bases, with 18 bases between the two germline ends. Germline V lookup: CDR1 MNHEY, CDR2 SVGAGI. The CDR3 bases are TGTGCCAGTTCCCGAGCGGGAGGAAGCTATGGCTACACCTTC. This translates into CASSRAGGSYGYTF.

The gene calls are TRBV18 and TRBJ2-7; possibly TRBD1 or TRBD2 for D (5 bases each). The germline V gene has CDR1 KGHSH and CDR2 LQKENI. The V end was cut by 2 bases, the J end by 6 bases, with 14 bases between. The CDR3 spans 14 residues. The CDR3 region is CASSPSGRQCEQYV. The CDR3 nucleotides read TGTGCCAGCTCACCATCGGGGCGTCAATGCGAGCAGTACGTC.

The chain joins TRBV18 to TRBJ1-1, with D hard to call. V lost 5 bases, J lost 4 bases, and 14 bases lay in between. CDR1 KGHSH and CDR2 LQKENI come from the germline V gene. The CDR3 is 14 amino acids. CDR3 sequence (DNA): TGTGCCAGCTCATCCCGGACGGCCAGCACTGAAGCTTTCTTT. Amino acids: CASSSRTASTEAFF.

The CDR3 bases are TGTGCCAGCAGTTACCGACGGGATCTCGGAGTGAACACTGAAGCTTTCTTT. Its protein product is CASSYRRDLGVNTEAFF. The V and J genes are TRBV6-5 and TRBJ1-1; the D is unclear. This CDR3 region has 17 residues. Germline V gene lookup returns CDR1 MNHEY and CDR2 SVGAGI. V was clipped by 2 bases and J by 0 bases, with 16 bases between them.

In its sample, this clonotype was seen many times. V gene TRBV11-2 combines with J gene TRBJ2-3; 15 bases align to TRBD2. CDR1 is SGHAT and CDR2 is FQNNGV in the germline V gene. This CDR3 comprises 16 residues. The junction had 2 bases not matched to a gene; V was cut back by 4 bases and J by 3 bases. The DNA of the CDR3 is TGTGCCAGCAGCTCCGGGACTAGCGGGGGGACAGATACGCAGTATTTT. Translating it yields CASSSGTSGGTDTQYF.

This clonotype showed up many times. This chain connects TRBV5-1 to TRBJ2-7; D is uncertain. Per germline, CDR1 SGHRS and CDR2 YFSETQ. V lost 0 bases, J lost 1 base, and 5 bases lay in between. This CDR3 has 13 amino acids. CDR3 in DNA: TGCGCCAGCAGCTTGGGGCAGTCCTACGAGCAGTACTTC. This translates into CASSLGQSYEQYF.

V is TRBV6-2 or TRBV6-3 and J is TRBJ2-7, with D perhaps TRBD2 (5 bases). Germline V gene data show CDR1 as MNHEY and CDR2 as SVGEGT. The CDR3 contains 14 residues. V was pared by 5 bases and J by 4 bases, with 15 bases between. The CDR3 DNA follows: TGTGCCAGCAGTCGGCTCCTAGCTCCGTACGAGCAGTACGTC. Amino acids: CASSRLLAPYEQYV.